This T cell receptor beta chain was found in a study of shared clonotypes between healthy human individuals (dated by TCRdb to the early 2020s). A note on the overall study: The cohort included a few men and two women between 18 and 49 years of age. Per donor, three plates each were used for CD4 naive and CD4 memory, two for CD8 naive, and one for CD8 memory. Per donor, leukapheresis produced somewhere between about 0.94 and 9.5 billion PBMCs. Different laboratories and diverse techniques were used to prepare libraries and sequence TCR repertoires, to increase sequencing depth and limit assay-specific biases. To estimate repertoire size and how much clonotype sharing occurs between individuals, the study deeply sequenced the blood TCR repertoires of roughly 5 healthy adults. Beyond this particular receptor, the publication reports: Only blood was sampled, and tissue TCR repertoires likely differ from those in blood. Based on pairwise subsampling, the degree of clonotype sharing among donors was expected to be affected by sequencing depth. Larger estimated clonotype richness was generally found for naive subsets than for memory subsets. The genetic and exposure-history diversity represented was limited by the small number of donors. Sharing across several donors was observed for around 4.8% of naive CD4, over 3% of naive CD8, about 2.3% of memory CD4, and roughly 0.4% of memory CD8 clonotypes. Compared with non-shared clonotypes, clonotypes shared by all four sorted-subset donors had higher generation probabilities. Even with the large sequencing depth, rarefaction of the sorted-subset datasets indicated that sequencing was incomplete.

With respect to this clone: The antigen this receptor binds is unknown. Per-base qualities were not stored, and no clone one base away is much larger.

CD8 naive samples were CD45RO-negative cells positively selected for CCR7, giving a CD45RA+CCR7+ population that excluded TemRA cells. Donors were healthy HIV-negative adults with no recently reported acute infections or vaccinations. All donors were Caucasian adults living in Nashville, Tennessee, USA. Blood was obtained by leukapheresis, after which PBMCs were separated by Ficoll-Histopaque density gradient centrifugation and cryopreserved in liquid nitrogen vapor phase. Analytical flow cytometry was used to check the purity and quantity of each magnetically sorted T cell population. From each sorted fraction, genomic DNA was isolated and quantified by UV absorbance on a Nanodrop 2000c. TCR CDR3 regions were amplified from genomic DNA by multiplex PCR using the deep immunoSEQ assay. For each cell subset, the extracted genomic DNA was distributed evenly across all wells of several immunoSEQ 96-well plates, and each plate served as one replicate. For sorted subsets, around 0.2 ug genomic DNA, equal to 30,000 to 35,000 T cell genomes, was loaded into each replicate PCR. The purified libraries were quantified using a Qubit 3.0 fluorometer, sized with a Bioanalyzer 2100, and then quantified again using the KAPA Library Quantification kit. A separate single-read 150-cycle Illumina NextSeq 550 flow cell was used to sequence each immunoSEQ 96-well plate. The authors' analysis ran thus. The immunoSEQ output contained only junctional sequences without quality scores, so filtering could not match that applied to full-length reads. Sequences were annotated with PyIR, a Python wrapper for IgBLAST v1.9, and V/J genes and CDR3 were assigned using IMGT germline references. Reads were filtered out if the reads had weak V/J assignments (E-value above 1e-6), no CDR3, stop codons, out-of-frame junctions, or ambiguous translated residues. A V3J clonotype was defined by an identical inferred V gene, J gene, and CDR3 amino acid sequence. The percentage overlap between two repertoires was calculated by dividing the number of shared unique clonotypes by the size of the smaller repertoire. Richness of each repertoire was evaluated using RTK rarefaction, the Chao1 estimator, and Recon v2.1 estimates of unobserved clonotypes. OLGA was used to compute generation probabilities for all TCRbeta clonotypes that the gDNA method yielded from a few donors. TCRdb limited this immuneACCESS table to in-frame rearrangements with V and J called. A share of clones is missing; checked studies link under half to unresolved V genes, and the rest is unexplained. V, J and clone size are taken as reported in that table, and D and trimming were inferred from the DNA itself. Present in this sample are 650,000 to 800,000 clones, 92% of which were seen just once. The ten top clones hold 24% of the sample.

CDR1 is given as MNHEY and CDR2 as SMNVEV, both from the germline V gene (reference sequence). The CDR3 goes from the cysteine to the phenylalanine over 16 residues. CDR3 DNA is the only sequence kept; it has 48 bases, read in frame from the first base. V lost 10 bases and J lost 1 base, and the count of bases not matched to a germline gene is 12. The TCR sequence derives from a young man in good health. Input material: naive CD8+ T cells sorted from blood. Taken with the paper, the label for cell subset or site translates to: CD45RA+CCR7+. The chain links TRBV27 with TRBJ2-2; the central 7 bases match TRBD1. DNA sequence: TGTGCCACCTCACCCCTGAGGGACAGGAACACCGGGGAGCTGTTTTTT. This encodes CATSPLRDRNTGELFF.